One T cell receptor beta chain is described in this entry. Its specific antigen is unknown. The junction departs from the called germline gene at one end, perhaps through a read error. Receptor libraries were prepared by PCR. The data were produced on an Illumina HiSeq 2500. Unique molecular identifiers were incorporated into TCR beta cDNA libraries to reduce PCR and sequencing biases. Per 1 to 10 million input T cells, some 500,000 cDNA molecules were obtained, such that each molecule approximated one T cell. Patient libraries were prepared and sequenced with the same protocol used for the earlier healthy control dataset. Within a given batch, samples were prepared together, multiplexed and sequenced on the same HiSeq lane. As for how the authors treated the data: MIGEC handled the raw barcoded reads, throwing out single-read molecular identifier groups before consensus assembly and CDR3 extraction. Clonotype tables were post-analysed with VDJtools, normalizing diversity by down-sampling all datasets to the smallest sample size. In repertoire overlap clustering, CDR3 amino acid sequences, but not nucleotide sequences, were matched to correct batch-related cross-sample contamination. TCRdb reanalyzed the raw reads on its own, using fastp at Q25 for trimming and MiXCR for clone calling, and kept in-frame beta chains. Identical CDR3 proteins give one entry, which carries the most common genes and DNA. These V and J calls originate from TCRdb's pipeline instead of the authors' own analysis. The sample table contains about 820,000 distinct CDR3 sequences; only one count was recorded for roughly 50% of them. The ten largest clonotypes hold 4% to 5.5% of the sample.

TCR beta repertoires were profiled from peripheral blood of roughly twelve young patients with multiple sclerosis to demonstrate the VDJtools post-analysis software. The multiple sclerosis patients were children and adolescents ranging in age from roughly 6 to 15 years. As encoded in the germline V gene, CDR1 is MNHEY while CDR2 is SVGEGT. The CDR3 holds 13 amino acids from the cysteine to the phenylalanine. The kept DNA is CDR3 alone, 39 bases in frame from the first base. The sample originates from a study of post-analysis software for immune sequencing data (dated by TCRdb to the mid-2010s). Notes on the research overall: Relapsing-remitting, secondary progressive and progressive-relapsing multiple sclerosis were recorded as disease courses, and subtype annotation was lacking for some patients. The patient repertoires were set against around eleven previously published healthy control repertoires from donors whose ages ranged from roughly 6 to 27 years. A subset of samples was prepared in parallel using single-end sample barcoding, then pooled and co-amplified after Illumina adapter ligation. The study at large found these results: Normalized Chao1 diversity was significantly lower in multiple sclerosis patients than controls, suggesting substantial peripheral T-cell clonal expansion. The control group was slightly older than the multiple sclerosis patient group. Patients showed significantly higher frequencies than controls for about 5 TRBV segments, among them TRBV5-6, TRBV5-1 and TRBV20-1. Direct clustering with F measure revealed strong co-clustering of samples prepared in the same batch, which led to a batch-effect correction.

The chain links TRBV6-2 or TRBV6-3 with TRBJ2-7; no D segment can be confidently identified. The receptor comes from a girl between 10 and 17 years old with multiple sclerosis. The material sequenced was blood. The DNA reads TGTGCCAGCAGTTACTCCCTACCTGTCGAGCAGTATTTC. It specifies CASSYSLPVEQYF.